The sequence of this T cell receptor beta chain was determined in a study of PD-L1 blockade in urothelial cancer. About the study: Patients initiated atezolizumab in about 2014 at 1,200 mg intravenously every 3 weeks. Patients' prior chemotherapy regimens numbered 0 to 3. Blood was evaluated 3 weeks (second dose) and 6 weeks after therapy began.

This CDR3 comprises 12 residues. V gave up 0 bases and J gave up 6 bases, with 4 bases separating them. Germline V CDR1 and CDR2: SEHNR, FQNEAQ (reference sequence). Sequencing used immunoSEQ multiplex PCR; TCRdb keeps in-frame clones, though not all of them. This table holds under 120,000 clones, approximately 85% found once. This sequence joins TRBV7-9 and TRBJ2-3; D gene uncertain. This receptor was taken from a man aged 45 to 65 with urothelial cancer. The sequencing here drew on PBMCs, taken around atezolizumab (anti-PD-L1) treatment. In DNA, the CDR3 is TGTGCCAGCAGCTTAGCTGCGGATACGCAGTATTTT. It codes for CASSLAADTQYF.